A selection of T cell receptor beta chains follows, all from one sample in a study of blood T cell repertoires in COVID-19. Sequencing was performed with immunoSEQ multiplex PCR; in TCRdb, only in-frame clones are kept and a portion is missing. The sample shows roughly 400,000 clones, 90% to 95% of them seen only once. The specimen sequenced was PBMCs or T cells enriched from blood (not recorded which). All receptors derive from a woman in her thirties or forties who had been exposed to COVID-19. Each CDR3 is given with its conserved first and last residue. The D gene is left open where the match is weak. Only part of the rows carry a size: once, few, many, or a class if the clone is expanded.

>TRBJ2-3|-|TRBV5-4|-
CASSRDFGDTQYF
TGTGCCAGCAGCCGGGACTTCGGGGATACGCAGTATTTT
>TRBJ2-7|-|TRBV18|TRBD1
CASSQQGVTAYEQYF
TGTGCCAGCTCACAACAGGGGGTGACAGCCTACGAGCAGTACTTC
>TRBJ2-7|-|TRBV12-3/TRBV12-4|TRBD1
CASRQGAYEQYF
TGTGCCAGCAGACAGGGGGCCTACGAGCAGTACTTC
>TRBJ1-3|-|TRBV7-6|-
CASSRTAGNTIYF
TGTGCCAGCAGCCGGACAGCCGGAAACACCATATATTTT
>TRBJ1-5|-|TRBV6-2/TRBV6-3|-
CASSSSVRAGQPQHF
TGTGCCAGCAGTTCTAGTGTCAGGGCAGGACAGCCCCAGCATTTT
>TRBJ2-7|-|TRBV6-5|TRBD2
CASSAVGGNAYEQYF
TGTGCCAGCAGCGCCGTGGGGGGGAATGCCTACGAGCAGTACTTC
>TRBJ1-1|-|TRBV5-1|-
CARSWGGGGPNTEAFF
TGCGCCCGCAGCTGGGGGGGCGGGGGGCCGAACACTGAAGCTTTCTTT
>TRBJ1-4|-|TRBV19|TRBD1
CASSARQGVNEKLFF
TGTGCCAGTAGTGCACGACAGGGCGTAAATGAAAAACTGTTTTTT
>TRBJ2-6|-|TRBV11-2|TRBD1
CASSLGQGAGANVLTF
TGTGCCAGCAGCTTGGGACAGGGAGCTGGGGCCAACGTCCTGACTTTC
>TRBJ2-7|few|TRBV2|TRBD2
CASRGLAASEQYF
TGTGCCAGCAGGGGACTAGCGGCGAGCGAGCAGTACTTC
>TRBJ1-1|-|TRBV27|-
CASRGRRDEAFF
TGTGCCAGCAGGGGGCGGCGGGATGAAGCTTTCTTT
>TRBJ1-6|-|TRBV11-2|-
CASSLDLRGGNSPLHF
TGTGCCAGCAGCTTAGACCTCAGAGGTGGTAATTCACCCCTCCACTTT
>TRBJ2-5|-|TRBV3-1/TRBV3-2|-
CASSQLYRETQYF
TGTGCCAGCAGCCAATTATATCGAGAGACCCAGTACTTC
>TRBJ2-5|-|TRBV7-9|-
CASSLAPSETQYF
TGTGCCAGCAGCTTGGCCCCTTCAGAGACCCAGTACTTC
>TRBJ1-2|-|TRBV2|-
CASKFIAGYDYGYTF
TGTGCCAGCAAATTTATCGCAGGGTATGACTATGGCTACACCTTC
>TRBJ1-6|-|TRBV3-1/TRBV3-2|TRBD1
CASSLTRQGLAEDSPLHF
TGTGCCAGCAGCCTTACCCGACAGGGGTTGGCCGAAGATTCACCCCTCCACTTT
>TRBJ1-2|-|TRBV6-5|-
CASSYSRASNYGYTF
TGTGCCAGCAGTTATTCGAGGGCCTCTAACTATGGCTACACCTTC
>TRBJ2-1|-|TRBV19|TRBD2
CASSLGLAGGSEQFF
TGTGCCAGTAGTTTAGGACTAGCGGGGGGGAGTGAGCAGTTCTTC
>TRBJ2-1|-|TRBV7-2|TRBD1
CASSADRGRNEQFF
TGTGCCAGCAGCGCCGACAGGGGGCGCAATGAGCAGTTCTTC
>TRBJ2-2|-|TRBV7-3|TRBD1
CASSSPKQTGPINTGELFF
TGTGCCAGCAGCTCACCGAAGCAGACAGGGCCGATCAACACCGGGGAGCTGTTTTTT
>TRBJ1-1|few|TRBV18|-
CASSLLDRNTEAFF
TGTGCCAGCTCACTCCTAGACAGGAACACTGAAGCTTTCTTT
>TRBJ2-2|once|TRBV9|TRBD2
CASSHRAGGSTGELFF
TGTGCCAGCAGCCACCGAGCGGGAGGGAGCACCGGGGAGCTGTTTTTT
>TRBJ1-1|-|TRBV11-3|-
CASRRGGSTEAFF
TGTGCCAGCAGACGGGGGGGGAGTACTGAAGCTTTCTTT
>TRBJ2-1|-|TRBV14|-
CASSQDGGRSSYNEQFF
TGTGCCAGCAGCCAAGATGGGGGCCGGAGCTCCTACAATGAGCAGTTCTTC
>TRBJ1-1|-|TRBV5-1|-
CASSLEQNTEAFF
TGCGCCAGCAGCTTGGAACAGAACACTGAAGCTTTCTTT
>TRBJ1-4|-|TRBV7-9|TRBD1
CASSWGQGGNEKLFF
TGTGCCAGCAGCTGGGGACAGGGGGGTAATGAAAAACTGTTTTTT
>TRBJ1-3|-|TRBV7-3|-
CASSLTGSGNTIYF
TGTGCCAGCAGCCTTACTGGCTCTGGAAACACCATATATTTT
>TRBJ1-2|-|TRBV24-1|TRBD1
CATSGGHLDRSPGGYTF
TGTGCCACCAGTGGGGGGCATTTGGACAGGAGCCCCGGTGGCTACACCTTC
>TRBJ1-1|-|TRBV5-5|TRBD1
CASSFGQGITEAFF
TGTGCCAGCAGCTTCGGACAGGGCATCACTGAAGCTTTCTTT
>TRBJ1-2|-|TRBV27|TRBD1
CATRTGNYGYTF
TGTGCCACTAGGACAGGGAATTATGGCTACACCTTC
>TRBJ2-7|-|TRBV10-3|-
CAISGGTYEQYF
TGTGCCATCAGTGGCGGGACCTACGAGCAGTACTTC
>TRBJ1-5|-|TRBV2|-
CASSPRENSNQPQHF
TGTGCCAGCAGTCCCCGGGAAAATAGCAATCAGCCCCAGCATTTT
>TRBJ1-2|-|TRBV9|TRBD1
CASSSHRGDYGYTF
TGTGCCAGCAGCTCCCACAGGGGGGACTATGGCTACACCTTC
>TRBJ2-1|-|TRBV4-2|-
CASSRKKVASYNEQFF
TGTGCCAGCAGCCGGAAAAAGGTAGCTAGTTACAATGAGCAGTTCTTC
>TRBJ2-7|few|TRBV5-1|TRBD1
CASSFQPGTGGYEQYF
TGCGCCAGCAGCTTTCAGCCGGGGACAGGGGGCTACGAGCAGTACTTC
>TRBJ2-7|few|TRBV7-9|TRBD1
CASSYRPGQGVPSSYEQYF
TGTGCCAGCAGCTACCGTCCGGGACAGGGGGTTCCTAGCTCCTACGAGCAGTACTTC